This TCR beta chain was documented in a study of shared T cell receptors in the human thymus (dated by TCRdb to about 2021). Regarding the complete study: The study examined how self-reactive, shared T-cell receptor alpha chains are generated in the human thymus.

The protocol used for the library was the immunoSEQ multiplex PCR assay. TCRdb's version of the immuneACCESS table is confined to in-frame rearrangements and falls short of the full clone set. An unresolved V gene accounts for under half of the shortfall where checked; the remainder is of unknown origin. The sample includes roughly 660,000 clones, with roughly 90% observed a single time. The ten largest clones take up 0.0085% to 0.012% of the sample. Taken from cysteine to phenylalanine, the CDR3 has 15 residues. The entry retains the CDR3 DNA only, 45 bases that are in frame from base 1. In the germline V gene (reference sequence), CDR1 corresponds to MNHEY and CDR2 to SMNVEV. Trimming leaves V shorter by 10 bases and J shorter by 7 bases, with the junction holding 16 bases beyond the gene matches. Comment on this clone: Its cognate antigen has yet to be identified. No qualities accompany the bases; no much larger clone lies one base away.

These data also featured in a second study, about human thymus T cells. From that second study: Donors were immunologically healthy infants undergoing open corrective cardiac surgery for congenital heart defects in Finland. The thymus tissue came from surgical resects taken out during corrective cardiac surgery. V and J gene segment usage appeared biased in both thymic and peripheral blood repertoires. According to the related research, thymic TCR repertoires were highly overlapping among unrelated individuals. The study characterized TCR alpha and beta repertoires from fewer than 10 infant thymus samples and a few related peripheral blood samples. The infant donors were about 7 to 250 days old, and the cohort included over 5 males and two females. After being mechanically released from the tissue, thymocytes were kept at -70 degrees C in pellets of 10-30 million cells. A QIAsymphony instrument was used to extract genomic DNA from the frozen cell pellets. The immunoSEQ multiplex PCR assay was used to amplify the TCRB and TCRAD loci from a standardized quantity of quality-controlled genomic DNA. Amplicons spanned the V(D)J region at a length sufficient to cover the CDR3 and identify V and J genes. Amplicon sequencing was performed on an Illumina platform through the commercial immunoSEQ service. Primer bias and sequencing errors were corrected as previously described, and TCRAD and TCRB were defined on the basis of the IMGT database. The repertoires were analysed using immunoSEQ Analyzer 3.0 and VDJTools for basic statistics, V/J segment usage, diversity estimates, rarefaction and pairwise overlap. Diversity was estimated with Chao1, ChaoE, Efron-Thisted, Shannon and inverse Simpson indices, and also on datasets down-sampled to the smallest sample. Repertoire overlap was assessed by strict matching of CDR3 nucleotide sequence, V gene and J gene, and clustering was done by Jaccard-based multidimensional scaling. On average, thymus samples gave hundreds of thousands of unique TCRB clonotypes, whereas blood samples gave roughly 80,000.

The sequence is built from TRBV27 and TRBJ2-7; 10 central bases correspond to TRBD2. The specimen sequenced was thymocytes. This receptor was identified in a boy younger than two with a congenital heart defect. Donor details come from another sample of the same person, matched by shared clones. The DNA sequence follows: TGTGCCACTCGATTCCTAGCGGGAGAAACGGGGGAGCAGTACTTC. Its protein product is CATRFLAGETGEQYF.